This T cell receptor beta chain was sequenced during a study of shared clonotypes between healthy human individuals. Data came from immunoSEQ multiplex PCR; TCRdb stores just in-frame clones and leaves some out. The sample carries 600,000 to 800,000 clones, 72% recorded once. The CDR3 consists of 14 residues. CDR1 and CDR2 (germline): SGHTA, FQGNSA. Unmatched junction bases numbered 4, after V lost 2 bases and J lost 4 bases. In its sample, this clone was seen a few times. Source material: memory CD4+ T cells sorted from blood. As to subset: CD45RA-negative fraction. The sequence came from a woman aged 30 to 39 in good health. J is TRBJ1-2 and V is TRBV7-2, with TRBD1 identical over 7 bases. This CDR3 is CASSLQRDSYGYTF. The CDR3 coding sequence is TGTGCCAGCAGCTTACAGCGGGACAGCTATGGCTACACCTTC.